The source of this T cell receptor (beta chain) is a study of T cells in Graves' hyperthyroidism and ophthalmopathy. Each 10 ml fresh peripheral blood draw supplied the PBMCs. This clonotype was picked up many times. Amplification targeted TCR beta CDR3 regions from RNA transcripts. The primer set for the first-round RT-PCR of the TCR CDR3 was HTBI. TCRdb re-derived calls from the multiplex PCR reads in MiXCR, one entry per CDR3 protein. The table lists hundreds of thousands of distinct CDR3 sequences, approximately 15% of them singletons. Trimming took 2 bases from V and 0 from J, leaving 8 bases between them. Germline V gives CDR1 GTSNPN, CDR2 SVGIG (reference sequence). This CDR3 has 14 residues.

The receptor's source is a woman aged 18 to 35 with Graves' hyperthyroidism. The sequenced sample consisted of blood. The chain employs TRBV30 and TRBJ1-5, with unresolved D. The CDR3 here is CAWSSGYSNQPQHF. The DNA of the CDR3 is TGTGCCTGGAGTTCTGGTTATAGCAATCAGCCCCAGCATTTT.